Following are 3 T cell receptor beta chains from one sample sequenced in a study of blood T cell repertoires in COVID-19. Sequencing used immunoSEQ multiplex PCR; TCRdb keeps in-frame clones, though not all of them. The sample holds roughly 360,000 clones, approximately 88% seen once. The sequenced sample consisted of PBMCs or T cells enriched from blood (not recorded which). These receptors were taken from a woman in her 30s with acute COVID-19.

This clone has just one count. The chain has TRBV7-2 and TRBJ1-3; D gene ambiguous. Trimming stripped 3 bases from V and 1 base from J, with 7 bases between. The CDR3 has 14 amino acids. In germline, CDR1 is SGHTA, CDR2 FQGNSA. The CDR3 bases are TGTGCCAGCAGCTTCGGTCTATCTGGAAACACCATATATTTT. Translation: CASSFGLSGNTIYF.

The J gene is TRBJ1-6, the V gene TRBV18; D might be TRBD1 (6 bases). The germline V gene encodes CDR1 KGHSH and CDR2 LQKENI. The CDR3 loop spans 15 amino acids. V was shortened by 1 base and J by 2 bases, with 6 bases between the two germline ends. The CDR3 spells CASSPQGAYNSPLHF. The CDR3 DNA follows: TGTGCCAGCTCACCACAGGGGGCCTATAATTCACCCCTCCACTTT.

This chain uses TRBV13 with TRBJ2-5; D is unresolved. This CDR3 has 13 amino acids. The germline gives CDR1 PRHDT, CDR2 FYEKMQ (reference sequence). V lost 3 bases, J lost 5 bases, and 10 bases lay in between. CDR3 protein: CASSFTGRETQYF. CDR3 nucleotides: TGTGCCAGCAGCTTTACGGGTCGGGAGACCCAGTACTTC.